This T cell receptor (beta chain) was recorded in a study of blood T cell repertoires in COVID-19. Whole-study context: Whether acute or convalescent, the COVID-19 samples came from the United States, Italy and Spain.

The V gene's germline CDR1 is ENHRY and CDR2 SYGVKD. The V end was cut by 2 bases, the J end by 4 bases, with 9 bases between. The CDR3 covers 14 residues. In its sample, this clone was seen once. Authors' data handling: Researchers report that nucleated cell counts were estimated from reference gene primer amplification. Here immunoSEQ multiplex PCR was the method, and the copy in TCRdb shows in-frame clones only, minus some. V, J and clone size were drawn from that table, and D and trimming were deduced from the DNA. The table lists over 75,000 clones, approximately 80% of them singletons. This TCR derives from a man between 70 and 80 years old with acute or convalescent COVID-19. The chain recombines TRBV10-3 with TRBJ1-5; perhaps TRBD1 as D (6 bases). The sample comprised peripheral blood. The CDR3 loop is CAISERDTNQPQHF. The CDR3 DNA reads TGTGCCATCAGTGAGCGGGACACTAATCAGCCCCAGCATTTT.